Below, 2 T cell receptor beta chains from the same sample are listed, as sequenced in a study of identical twins. A single record per CDR3 protein comes from TCRdb applying MiXCR to the 5' RACE reads. The data show 1.5 million to 2 million distinct CDR3 sequences, about 30% seen once. Sequenced input: cord blood. These receptor sequences come from a newborn girl in good health.

There are a few counts of this clonotype. J is TRBJ1-2 and V is TRBV25-1; perhaps TRBD1 as D (5 bases). Deletions cut 1 base from V and 4 bases from J, with 7 bases between. This CDR3 has 13 amino acids. CDR1 is MGHDK, CDR2 SYGVNS, per germline. The CDR3 region has the DNA TGTGCCAGCAGTGAATGGGACGTCTATGGCTACACCTTC. It encodes CASSEWDVYGYTF.

The chain links TRBV12-3 or TRBV12-4 to TRBJ1-1; the D is unclear. The germline V and J ends were trimmed by 8 bases and 0 bases, with 13 bases remaining between them. The CDR3 is made up of 14 amino acids. This CDR3 reads CASSLLDLNTEAFF. CDR3 DNA sequence: TGTGCCAGCTCCCTTCTTGACCTGAACACTGAAGCTTTCTTT.